A selection of T cell receptor beta chains follows, all from one sample in a study of T cell repertoires in cytomegalovirus infection. TCRdb re-analysed the reads in MiXCR, keeping a single row per CDR3 protein. The sample has approximately 500,000 distinct CDR3 sequences; approximately 16% are singletons. Sequenced material: CD8+ T cells from PBMCs. Receptors were obtained from a human donor in good health (CMV status not recorded). Some clones in this sample may be carry-over from other donors' samples. Both conserved end residues are part of each CDR3. The order of the fields is clone size, CDR3 length, D gene, V gene, J gene, CDR3 DNA, CDR3 protein. D genes are given only for firm matches. Expanded clones get a size class; other rows say once, few or many, or leave the size out.

>few|13|TRBD2|TRBV20-1|TRBJ2-1
TGCAGTGTCCCTCGGGGGGGCAGGAATGAGCAGTTCTTC
CSVPRGGRNEQFF
>many|16|-|TRBV3-1|TRBJ2-7
TGTGCCAGCAGCCAAGATCTCCCACAAGCGTCCTACGAGCAGTACTTC
CASSQDLPQASYEQYF
>many|14|-|TRBV28|TRBJ2-7
TGTGCCAGCAGTCCCGTGAACAGGGACTACGAGCAGTACTTC
CASSPVNRDYEQYF
>many|12|TRBD2|TRBV28|TRBJ2-1
TGTGCCAGCAGTTCCCTAGCGGTTGAGCAGTTCTTC
CASSSLAVEQFF
>few|14|-|TRBV6-1|TRBJ2-2
TGTGCCCCTCATTGGGCGGCGAACACCGGGGAGCTGTTTTTT
CAPHWAANTGELFF
>many|14|-|TRBV27|TRBJ2-5
TGTGCCAGCCGTTCGGGGTGGGGCCAAGAGACCCAGTACTTC
CASRSGWGQETQYF
>many|17|TRBD1|TRBV27|TRBJ2-7
TGTGCCAGCAGTTTATCGGGGAAGGGGGCCCTCCCCTACGAGCAGTACTTC
CASSLSGKGALPYEQYF
>few|15|-|TRBV2|TRBJ1-2
TGTGCCAGCAGTGAATTAGGCAGTCCTCTCTATGGCTACACCTTC
CASSELGSPLYGYTF
>many|16|TRBD2|TRBV6-2/TRBV6-3|TRBJ2-1
TGTGCCAGCAGTTATTCGACTAGCGGGTATTACAATGAGCAGTTCTTC
CASSYSTSGYYNEQFF
>few|15|TRBD1|TRBV27|TRBJ2-5
TGTGCCAGCAGGTCTGGACAGGGCGACCAAGAGACCCAGTACTTC
CASRSGQGDQETQYF
>many|14|-|TRBV27|TRBJ1-5
TGTGCCAGCAGTTTACGGGGGGGCAATCAGCCCCAGCATTTT
CASSLRGGNQPQHF
>many|14|TRBD1|TRBV5-1|TRBJ2-3
TGCGCCAGCAGCGTTCGACAGGGGACAGATACGCAGTATTTT
CASSVRQGTDTQYF
>many|12|-|TRBV6-5|TRBJ2-1
TGTGCCAGCAGTTACGGGCTAAATGAGCAGTTCTTC
CASSYGLNEQFF
>many|16|-|TRBV27|TRBJ1-6
TGTGCCAGCAGTTTATACGCGTGGGACAAAAATTCACCCCTCCACTTT
CASSLYAWDKNSPLHF
>many|18|-|TRBV7-9|TRBJ2-3
TGTGCCAGCAGCCCACCTACTGCCCTCGACGCAAGCACAGATACGCAGTATTTT
CASSPPTALDASTDTQYF
>many|14|TRBD1|TRBV7-2|TRBJ2-7
TGTGCCAGCAGCTTCGGGACAGGCCTCTACGAGCAGTACTTC
CASSFGTGLYEQYF
>many|16|-|TRBV11-2|TRBJ1-1
TGTGCCAGCACCCTAAAACCACCGGGATGGAATACTGAAGCTTTCTTT
CASTLKPPGWNTEAFF
>many|14|TRBD2|TRBV7-6|TRBJ2-7
TGTGCCAGCAGCCGTCGACTAGCGGGAGGCGAGCAGTACTTC
CASSRRLAGGEQYF
>few|13|-|TRBV20-1|TRBJ1-2
TGCAGGCCAACCGGGACACGGGACTATGGCTACACCTTC
CRPTGTRDYGYTF
>once|16|TRBD1|TRBV13|TRBJ2-1
TGTGCCAGCAGCTTAACAGGGGGCGGGTTTGCCGATGAGCAGTTCTTC
CASSLTGGGFADEQFF
>-|14|-|TRBV9|TRBJ1-2
TGTGCCAGCAGCGCCACCTCGCGAGGGGAAGGCTACACCTTC
CASSATSRGEGYTF
>few|14|-|TRBV7-9|TRBJ1-5
TGTGCCAGCACCTCGGGCGGACCTTATCAGCCCCAGCATTTT
CASTSGGPYQPQHF
>-|12|-|TRBV15|TRBJ2-1
TGTGCCACCAGCGGATTTTACAATGAGCAGTTCTTC
CATSGFYNEQFF
>many|17|TRBD2|TRBV7-9|TRBJ2-7
TGTGCCAGCAGCTCCCGGGCTAGCGGGATTACCTCCTACGAGCAGTACTTC
CASSSRASGITSYEQYF
>few|13|TRBD2|TRBV20-1|TRBJ2-2
TGCAGTGCTATGCGGGGGGGCAACGGGGAGCTGTTTTTT
CSAMRGGNGELFF
>few|13|TRBD2|TRBV6-1|TRBJ2-1
TGTGCCACCCGGACTAGCGGGAGGGATGAGCAGTTCTTC
CATRTSGRDEQFF
>few|16|-|TRBV6-1|TRBJ1-4
TGTGCCAGCCAGGAGACCGGGATTTCAACTAATGAAAAACTGTTTTTT
CASQETGISTNEKLFF
>-|15|TRBD1|TRBV30|TRBJ2-1
TGTGCCTGGAGTCCTGGGACAGGGCTGAGCGATGAGCAGTTCTTC
CAWSPGTGLSDEQFF
>-|14|TRBD1|TRBV6-5|TRBJ2-1
TGTGCCAGCAATCGGGACAGGGACCCCAATGAGCAGTTCTTC
CASNRDRDPNEQFF
>many|13|TRBD1|TRBV6-1|TRBJ2-7
TGTGCCAGCTTAAGGGACAGTGCCTACGAGCAGTACTTC
CASLRDSAYEQYF
>many|16|-|TRBV6-5|TRBJ1-2
TGTGCCAGCAGTTACTACCGTGATCCCAGGGACTATGGCTACACCTTC
CASSYYRDPRDYGYTF
>many|14|-|TRBV7-2|TRBJ2-7
TGTGCCAGCAGCTTAACGGGACACAGATACGAGCAGTACTTC
CASSLTGHRYEQYF
>many|14|-|TRBV7-9|TRBJ2-7
TGTGCCAGCTCCCTCGGGAGTTGGCCCTACGAGCAGTACTTC
CASSLGSWPYEQYF
>-|14|-|TRBV4-1|TRBJ2-7
TGCGCCAGCAGCCAAGATTCATCGACCTACGAGCAGTACTTC
CASSQDSSTYEQYF
>many|15|TRBD2|TRBV5-6|TRBJ2-1
TGTGCCAGCAGCTTGGCGGTACTAGCGCAGAATGAGCAGTTCTTC
CASSLAVLAQNEQFF
>many|14|TRBD2|TRBV6-5|TRBJ2-1
TGTGCCAGCAGTTACGCTAGCGGGAGCAATGAGCAGTTCTTC
CASSYASGSNEQFF
>many|16|-|TRBV4-2|TRBJ1-3
TGTGCCAGCAGCCAAGATCTGCGCCTCTCTGGAAACACCATATATTTT
CASSQDLRLSGNTIYF
>few|16|TRBD2|TRBV30|TRBJ2-1
TGTGCCTGTCCGAGAAGACTAGCGGGAGGTAGGAATGAGCAGTTCTTC
CACPRRLAGGRNEQFF
>few|20|-|TRBV3-1|TRBJ2-7
TGTGCCAGCAGCCAAGTTCCAAGGGCGGGGAGCAGGTATTATCACTACGAGCAGTACTTC
CASSQVPRAGSRYYHYEQYF
>-|15|TRBD2|TRBV20-1|TRBJ2-3
TGCAGTGCTAGAGATCTAGCGGGGGGCACAGATACGCAGTATTTT
CSARDLAGGTDTQYF
>many|17|TRBD1|TRBV14|TRBJ1-2
TGTGCCAGCAGCCAGTACCGCTTAGGGACAGATGACAATGGCTACACCTTC
CASSQYRLGTDDNGYTF
>-|17|-|TRBV28|TRBJ1-3
TGTGCCAGCAGTTTTCCAGATCCGACAGAGTCTGGAAACACCATATATTTT
CASSFPDPTESGNTIYF
>few|14|-|TRBV9|TRBJ2-7
TGTGCCAGCAGCGTAGGGGGGGCACCCTACGAGCAGTACTTC
CASSVGGAPYEQYF
>many|15|-|TRBV4-1|TRBJ1-2
TGCGCCAGCAGCCAGACAACCCAGGCTAACTATGGCTACACCTTC
CASSQTTQANYGYTF
>many|13|-|TRBV6-5|TRBJ2-2
TGTGCCAGCAGTTACGTGGGCACCGGGGAGCTGTTTTTT
CASSYVGTGELFF